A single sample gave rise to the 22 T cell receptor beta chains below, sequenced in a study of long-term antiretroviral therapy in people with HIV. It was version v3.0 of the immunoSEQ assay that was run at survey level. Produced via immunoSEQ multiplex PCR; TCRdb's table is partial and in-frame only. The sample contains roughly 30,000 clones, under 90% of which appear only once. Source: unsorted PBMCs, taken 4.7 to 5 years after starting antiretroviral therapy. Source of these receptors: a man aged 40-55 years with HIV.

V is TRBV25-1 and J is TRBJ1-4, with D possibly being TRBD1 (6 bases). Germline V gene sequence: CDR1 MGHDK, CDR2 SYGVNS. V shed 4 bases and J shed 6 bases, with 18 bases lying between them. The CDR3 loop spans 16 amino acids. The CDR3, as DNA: TGTGCCAGCAGTGCACAGACAGGCCGGGGAGATGAAAAACTGTTTTTT. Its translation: CASSAQTGRGDEKLFF.

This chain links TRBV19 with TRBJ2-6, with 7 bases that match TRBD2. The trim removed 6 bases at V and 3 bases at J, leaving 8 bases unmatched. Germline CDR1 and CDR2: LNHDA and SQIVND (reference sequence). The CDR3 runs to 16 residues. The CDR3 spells CASSPVGRVGANVLTF. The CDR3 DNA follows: TGTGCCAGTAGCCCGGTAGGGAGGGTTGGGGCCAACGTCCTGACTTTC.

This chain's CDR3 is CASSEPASKDTQYF. The CDR3 DNA sequence: TGCGCCAGCAGTGAGCCCGCTAGCAAGGATACGCAGTATTTT. The V and J genes are TRBV10-1 and TRBJ2-3; the D gene is possibly TRBD2 (5 bases). Germline V gene sequence: CDR1 WNHNN, CDR2 SYGVQD (reference sequence). The CDR3 length is 14 residues. V lost 2 bases to trimming and J lost 6 bases, with 12 bases between them.

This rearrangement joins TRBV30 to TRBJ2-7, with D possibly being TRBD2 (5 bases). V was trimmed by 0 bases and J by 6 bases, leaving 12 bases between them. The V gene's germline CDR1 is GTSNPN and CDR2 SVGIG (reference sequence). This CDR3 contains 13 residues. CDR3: CAWSVGGLGEQYF. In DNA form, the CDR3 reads TGTGCCTGGAGTGTAGGAGGACTCGGCGAGCAGTACTTC.

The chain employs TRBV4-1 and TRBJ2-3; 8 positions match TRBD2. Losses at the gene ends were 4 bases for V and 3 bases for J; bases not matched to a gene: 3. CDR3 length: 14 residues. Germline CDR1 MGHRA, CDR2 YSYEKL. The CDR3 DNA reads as TGCGCCAGCAGCCTCCGGGGGGGGACAGATACGCAGTATTTT. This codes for CASSLRGGTDTQYF.

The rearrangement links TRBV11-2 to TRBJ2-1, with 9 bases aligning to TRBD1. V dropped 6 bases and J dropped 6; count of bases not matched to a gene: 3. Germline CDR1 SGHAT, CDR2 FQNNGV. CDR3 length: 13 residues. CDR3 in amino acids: CASRGQGLNEQFF. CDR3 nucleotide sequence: TGTGCCAGCAGGGGACAGGGTCTCAATGAGCAGTTCTTC.

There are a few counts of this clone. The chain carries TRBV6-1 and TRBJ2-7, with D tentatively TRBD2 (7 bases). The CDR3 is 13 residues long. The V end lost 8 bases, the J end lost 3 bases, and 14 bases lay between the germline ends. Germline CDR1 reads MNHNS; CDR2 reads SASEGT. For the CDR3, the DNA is TGTGCCAGCCGTCTAGGGGGGGACTACGAGCAGTACTTC. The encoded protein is CASRLGGDYEQYF.

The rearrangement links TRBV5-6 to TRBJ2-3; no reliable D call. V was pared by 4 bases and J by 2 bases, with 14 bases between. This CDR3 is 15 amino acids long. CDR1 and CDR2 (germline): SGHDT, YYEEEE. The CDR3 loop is CASSLSRLLTDTQYF. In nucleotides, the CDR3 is TGTGCCAGCAGCCTTTCCCGGCTGCTCACAGATACGCAGTATTTT.

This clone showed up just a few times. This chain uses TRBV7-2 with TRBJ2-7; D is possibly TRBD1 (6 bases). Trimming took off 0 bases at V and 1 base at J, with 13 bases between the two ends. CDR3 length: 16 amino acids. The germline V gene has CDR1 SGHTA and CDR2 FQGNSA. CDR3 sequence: CASSLARDRRSYEQYF. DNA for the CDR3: TGTGCCAGCAGCTTAGCCAGAGACAGGAGATCCTACGAGCAGTACTTC.

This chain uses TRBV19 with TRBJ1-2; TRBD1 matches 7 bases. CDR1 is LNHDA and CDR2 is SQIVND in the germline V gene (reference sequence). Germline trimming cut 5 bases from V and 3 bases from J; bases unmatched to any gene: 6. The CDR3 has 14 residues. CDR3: CASSPDRDDYGYTF. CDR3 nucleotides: TGTGCCAGTAGTCCCGACAGGGACGACTATGGCTACACCTTC.

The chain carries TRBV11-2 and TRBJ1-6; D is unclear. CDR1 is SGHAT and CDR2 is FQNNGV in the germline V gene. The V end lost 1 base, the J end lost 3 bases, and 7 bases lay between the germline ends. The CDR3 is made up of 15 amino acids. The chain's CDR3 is CASSLGPDYNSPLHF. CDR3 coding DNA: TGTGCCAGCAGCTTAGGTCCAGACTATAATTCACCCCTCCACTTT.

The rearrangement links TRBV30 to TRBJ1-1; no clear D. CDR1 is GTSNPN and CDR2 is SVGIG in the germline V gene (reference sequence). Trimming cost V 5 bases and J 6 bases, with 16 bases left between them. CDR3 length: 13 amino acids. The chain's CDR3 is CAWDLLGRAEAFF. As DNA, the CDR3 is TGTGCCTGGGATTTATTGGGAAGGGCTGAAGCTTTCTTT.

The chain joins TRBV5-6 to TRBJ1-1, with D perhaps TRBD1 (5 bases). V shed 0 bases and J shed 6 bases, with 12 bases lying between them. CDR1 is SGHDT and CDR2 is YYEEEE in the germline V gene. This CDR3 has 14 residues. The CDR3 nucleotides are TGTGCCAGCAGCTTGGTCGACAGCGCGTCTGAAGCTTTCTTT. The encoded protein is CASSLVDSASEAFF. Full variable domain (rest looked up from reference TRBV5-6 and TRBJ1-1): DAGVTQSPTHLIKTRGQQVTLRCSPKSGHDTVSWYQQALGQGPQFIFQYYEEEERQRGNFPDRFSGHQFPNYSSELNVNALLLGDSALYLCASSLVDSASEAFFGQGTRLTVV.

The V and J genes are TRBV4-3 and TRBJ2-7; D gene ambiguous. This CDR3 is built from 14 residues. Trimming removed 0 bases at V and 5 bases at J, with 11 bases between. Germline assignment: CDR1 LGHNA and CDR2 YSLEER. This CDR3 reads CASSQEEMDDEQYF. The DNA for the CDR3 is TGCGCCAGCAGCCAAGAAGAGATGGACGACGAGCAGTACTTC.

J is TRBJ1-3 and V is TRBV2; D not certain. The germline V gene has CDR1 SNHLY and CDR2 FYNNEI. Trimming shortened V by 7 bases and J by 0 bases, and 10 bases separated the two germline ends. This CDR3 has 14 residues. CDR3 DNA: TGTGCCAGCATGCAGGAATCCTCTGGAAACACCATATATTTT. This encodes CASMQESSGNTIYF. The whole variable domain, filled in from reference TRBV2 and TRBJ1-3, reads EPEVTQTPSHQVTQMGQEVILRCVPISNHLYFYWYRQILGQKVEFLVSFYNNEISEKSEIFDDQFSVERPDGSNFTLKIRSTKLEDSAMYFCASMQESSGNTIYFGEGSWLTVV.

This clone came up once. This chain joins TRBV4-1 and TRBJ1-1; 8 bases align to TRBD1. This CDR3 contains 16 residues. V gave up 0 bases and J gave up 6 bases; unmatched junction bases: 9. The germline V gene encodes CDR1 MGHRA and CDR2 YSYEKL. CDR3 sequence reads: CASSQEKGQGYAEAFF. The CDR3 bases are TGCGCCAGCAGCCAAGAAAAAGGACAGGGATACGCTGAAGCTTTCTTT.

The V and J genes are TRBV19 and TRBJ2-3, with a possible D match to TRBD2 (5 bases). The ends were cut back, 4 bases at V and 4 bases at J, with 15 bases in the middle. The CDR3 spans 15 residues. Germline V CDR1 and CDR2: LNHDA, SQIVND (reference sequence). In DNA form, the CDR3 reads TGTGCCAGTAGTAGAGGGCTGGTGGGAGCAGATACGCAGTATTTT. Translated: CASSRGLVGADTQYF.

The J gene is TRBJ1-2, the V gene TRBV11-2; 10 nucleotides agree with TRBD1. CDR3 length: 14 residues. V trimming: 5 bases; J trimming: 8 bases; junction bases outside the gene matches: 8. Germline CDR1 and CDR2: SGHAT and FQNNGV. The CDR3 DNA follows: TGTGCCAGCAGCCCAGACAGGGGGCGTAAGGGCTACACCTTC. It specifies CASSPDRGRKGYTF. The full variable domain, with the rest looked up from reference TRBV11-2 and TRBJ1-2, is EAGVAQSPRYKIIEKRQSVAFWCNPISGHATLYWYQQILGQGPKLLIQFQNNGVVDDSQLPKDRFSAERLKGVDSTLKIQPAKLEDSAVYLCASSPDRGRKGYTFGSGTRLTVV.

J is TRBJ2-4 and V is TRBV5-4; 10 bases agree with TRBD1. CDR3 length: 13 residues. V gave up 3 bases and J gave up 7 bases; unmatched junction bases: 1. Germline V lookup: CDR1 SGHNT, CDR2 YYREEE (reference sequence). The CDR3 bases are TGTGCCAGCAGCTCGGACAGGGGGAACATTCAGTACTTC. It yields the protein CASSSDRGNIQYF.

The CDR3 spells CSVGWAGAKDEQFF. The CDR3 nucleotides read TGCAGCGTCGGATGGGCGGGAGCTAAGGATGAGCAGTTCTTC. The J gene is TRBJ2-1, the V gene TRBV29-1, with 7 bases aligning to TRBD2. Germline V lookup: CDR1 SQVTM, CDR2 ANQGSEA. The CDR3 covers 14 residues. Germline trimming cut 6 bases from V and 8 bases from J; bases unmatched to any gene: 13.

DNA for the CDR3: TGTGCCAGCTCACCGGGACAGGGTGAGGGCTACACCTTC. Protein sequence: CASSPGQGEGYTF. V gene TRBV18 combines with J gene TRBJ1-2; 9 bases agree with TRBD1. This CDR3 has 13 residues. The V gene end was trimmed by 3 bases and the J gene end by 8 bases; junction bases not matched to a gene: 4. Per the germline V gene, CDR1 is KGHSH and CDR2 is LQKENI.

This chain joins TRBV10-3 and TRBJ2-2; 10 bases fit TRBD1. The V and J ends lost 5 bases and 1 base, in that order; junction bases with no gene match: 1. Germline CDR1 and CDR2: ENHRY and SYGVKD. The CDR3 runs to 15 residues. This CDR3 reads CAISRTGGNTGELFF. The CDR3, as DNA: TGTGCCATCAGTAGGACAGGGGGGAACACCGGGGAGCTGTTTTTT.